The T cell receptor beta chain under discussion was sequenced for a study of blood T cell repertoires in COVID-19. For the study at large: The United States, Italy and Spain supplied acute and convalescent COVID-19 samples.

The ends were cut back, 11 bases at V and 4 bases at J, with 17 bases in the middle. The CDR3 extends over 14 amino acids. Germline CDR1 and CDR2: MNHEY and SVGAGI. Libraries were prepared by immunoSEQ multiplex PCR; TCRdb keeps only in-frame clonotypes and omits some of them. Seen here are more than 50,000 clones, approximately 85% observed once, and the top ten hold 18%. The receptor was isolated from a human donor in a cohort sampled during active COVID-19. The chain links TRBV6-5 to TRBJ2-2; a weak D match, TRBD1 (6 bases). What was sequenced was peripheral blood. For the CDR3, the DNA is TGTGCCTGCCGGACAGCCTTCCCCACCGGGGAGCTGTTTTTT. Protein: CACRTAFPTGELFF.